This T cell receptor (beta chain) was sequenced for a study of blood T cells in healthy people across ages. In the study overall: Capture by template switching was about one barcoded beta molecule per two T cells.

CDR1 and CDR2 from the germline V gene are GTSNPN and SVGIG (reference sequence). The ends were cut back, 3 bases at V and 2 bases at J, with 16 bases in the middle. This CDR3 has 15 residues. This clonotype occurred a few times. Together with a sample-barcoded 5' primer, a J-beta primer mix was included in a second PCR lasting about 6 to 12 cycles. From the 5' RACE reads, TCRdb called clonotypes with MiXCR, one entry per CDR3 protein. The sample lists about 640,000 distinct CDR3 sequences, 25% to 35% occurring once. Sequencing was carried out using blood. The rearrangement links TRBV30 to TRBJ1-2; a weak D match, TRBD1 (6 bases). This receptor was taken from an elderly woman in good health. CDR3 protein: CAWRGTKFLNYGYTF. In DNA, the CDR3 is TGTGCCTGGAGGGGGACAAAGTTCCTCAACTATGGCTACACCTTC.